A selection of T cell receptor beta chains follows, all from one sample in a study of cytomegalovirus exposure and HLA in healthy donors. The protocol was immunoSEQ multiplex PCR, while the TCRdb copy is restricted to in-frame clones and leaves out a portion. The repertoire includes around 200,000 clones, under 80% of them detected once, and 0.22% sits in the top ten. Sequencing was done on a sample of PBMCs. The receptor source for this set is a girl aged 2 to 9 in good health and CMV-seronegative. Each CDR3 is given with its conserved first and last residue. Each record gives: D gene, V gene, J gene, clone size, CDR3 DNA, CDR3 protein. A D gene is named only where the DNA matches it firmly. Clone size is not always given. Where it is, it says once, few, many or a class for expanded clones.

D: -
V: TRBV7-9
J: TRBJ2-1
size: once
DNA: TGTTCCAGCAGCGACGCATTACTAGTCGTCCATGAGCAGTTCTTC
CDR3: CSSSDALLVVHEQFF

D: TRBD2
V: TRBV4-1
J: TRBJ2-1
size: -
DNA: TGCGCCAGCAGCCGGGGCCGGCGGGAGTTGGATGAGCAGTTCTTC
CDR3: CASSRGRRELDEQFF

D: TRBD2
V: TRBV10-3
J: TRBJ2-7
size: -
DNA: TGTGCCATCAGACTAGCGGGAGGACCCTACGAGCAGTACTTC
CDR3: CAIRLAGGPYEQYF

D: -
V: TRBV7-9
J: TRBJ1-2
size: -
DNA: TGTGCCAGCAGCGCCATAGGACAGCCGATGATGAACTATGGCTACACCTTC
CDR3: CASSAIGQPMMNYGYTF

D: -
V: TRBV6-6
J: TRBJ1-5
size: -
DNA: TGTGCCAGCCGCCACGGGACACTGAGCAATCAGCCCCAGCATTTT
CDR3: CASRHGTLSNQPQHF

D: -
V: TRBV11-2
J: TRBJ2-3
size: -
DNA: TGTGCCAGCAGAATTTCAGGGACAGATACGCAGTATTTT
CDR3: CASRISGTDTQYF

D: TRBD1
V: TRBV6-5
J: TRBJ1-5
size: -
DNA: TGTGCCAGCAGACGACTCAGGGGGTTGGATCAGCCCCAGCATTTT
CDR3: CASRRLRGLDQPQHF

D: TRBD1
V: TRBV25-1
J: TRBJ1-1
size: -
DNA: TGTGCCAGCAGACAGGGGTTTGACACTGAAGCTTTCTTT
CDR3: CASRQGFDTEAFF

D: TRBD2
V: TRBV4-1
J: TRBJ2-1
size: -
DNA: TGCGCCAGCAGCCAAGTTACTAGCGGATACAATGAGCAGTTCTTC
CDR3: CASSQVTSGYNEQFF

D: -
V: TRBV6-5
J: TRBJ1-1
size: once
DNA: TGTGCCAGCAGGCAGGGGTCAGGGAACACTGAAGCTTTCTTT
CDR3: CASRQGSGNTEAFF

D: TRBD1
V: TRBV7-9
J: TRBJ1-2
size: -
DNA: TGTGCCAGCAGCTTAAAGACAGGGCACGGCTACACCTTC
CDR3: CASSLKTGHGYTF

D: TRBD2
V: TRBV5-4
J: TRBJ2-1
size: -
DNA: TGTGCCAGCAGCGACGGGGGGGGCTCCTACAATGAGCAGTTCTTC
CDR3: CASSDGGGSYNEQFF

D: -
V: TRBV5-8
J: TRBJ1-5
size: -
DNA: TGTGCCAGCAGCCACCTAATCCGGGGTTTCGGCAATCAGCCCCAGCATTTT
CDR3: CASSHLIRGFGNQPQHF

D: -
V: TRBV29-1
J: TRBJ1-3
size: -
DNA: TGCAGCGTTCTTGACAGTCGAAACACCATATATTTT
CDR3: CSVLDSRNTIYF

D: -
V: TRBV18
J: TRBJ1-3
size: -
DNA: TGTGCCAGCTCACCGGTGAGGCAGATACTCGGAAACACCATATATTTT
CDR3: CASSPVRQILGNTIYF

D: TRBD2
V: TRBV4-1
J: TRBJ2-5
size: -
DNA: TGCGCCAGCAACCCGACTAGCGGGGGGCTTGAGACCCAGTACTTC
CDR3: CASNPTSGGLETQYF

D: -
V: TRBV5-6
J: TRBJ2-1
size: few
DNA: TGTGCCAGCAGCTGGGGCCCTTCGGCTGAGCAGTTCTTC
CDR3: CASSWGPSAEQFF

D: -
V: TRBV6-1
J: TRBJ1-2
size: once
DNA: TGTGCCAGCAGAGGGGGTATCTATGGCTACACCTTC
CDR3: CASRGGIYGYTF

D: -
V: TRBV2
J: TRBJ2-2
size: -
DNA: TGTGCCAGCAGACAGATGAACACCGGGGAGCTGTTTTTT
CDR3: CASRQMNTGELFF

D: -
V: TRBV29-1
J: TRBJ1-1
size: -
DNA: TGCAGCGTTCAACGGACAGCCTTGAACACTGAAGCTTTCTTT
CDR3: CSVQRTALNTEAFF

D: TRBD1
V: TRBV19
J: TRBJ2-2
size: few
DNA: TGTGCCAGTAGTTTCGGACAGGGAAACACCGGGGAGCTGTTTTTT
CDR3: CASSFGQGNTGELFF

D: TRBD1
V: TRBV11-2
J: TRBJ2-1
size: -
DNA: TGTGCCAGCAGCCAATCCAGGGGGAGGCAGTTCTTC
CDR3: CASSQSRGRQFF

D: TRBD2
V: TRBV5-1
J: TRBJ2-7
size: -
DNA: TGCGCCAGCAGCTTGGAAGCGGGAGGTATCTACGAGCAGTACTTC
CDR3: CASSLEAGGIYEQYF

D: -
V: TRBV4-1
J: TRBJ2-7
size: -
DNA: TGCGCCAGCAGCCAAGGGACGAGGACAGCCCTAGCGGAGGAGCAGTACTTC
CDR3: CASSQGTRTALAEEQYF

D: -
V: TRBV15
J: TRBJ2-3
size: few
DNA: TGTGCCACCAGCAGAGTGGTAGGGGGCACAGATACGCAGTATTTT
CDR3: CATSRVVGGTDTQYF

D: TRBD2
V: TRBV18
J: TRBJ2-3
size: -
DNA: TGTGCCAGCTCACCACCGGCGGGAGCAGATACGCAGTATTTT
CDR3: CASSPPAGADTQYF

D: -
V: TRBV30
J: TRBJ1-3
size: -
DNA: TGTGCCTGGAGTAATCAGAGGACACCCGACTCTGGAAACACCATATATTTT
CDR3: CAWSNQRTPDSGNTIYF

D: TRBD2
V: TRBV6-1
J: TRBJ2-2
size: -
DNA: TGTGCCAGTGGACGGCGGGAGACCGGGGAGCTGTTTTTT
CDR3: CASGRRETGELFF

D: -
V: TRBV13
J: TRBJ1-3
size: -
DNA: TGTGCCAGCAGCTCCGATCCGGGGGGCTCTGGAAACACCATATATTTT
CDR3: CASSSDPGGSGNTIYF

D: -
V: TRBV15
J: TRBJ2-7
size: -
DNA: TGTGCCACCGGGGAGACACAACTTTACGAGCAGTACTTC
CDR3: CATGETQLYEQYF

D: TRBD1
V: TRBV9
J: TRBJ1-1
size: -
DNA: TGTGCCAGCAGCGCGTCAGGGGGAGGAACTGAAGCTTTCTTT
CDR3: CASSASGGGTEAFF

D: TRBD1
V: TRBV27
J: TRBJ2-5
size: -
DNA: TGTGCCAGCAGTTACGGACAGGGCGAGACCCAGTACTTC
CDR3: CASSYGQGETQYF

D: -
V: TRBV6-6
J: TRBJ1-5
size: -
DNA: TGTGCCAGCAGCCTCCCTGGTGGCCAGCCCCAGCATTTT
CDR3: CASSLPGGQPQHF

D: TRBD2
V: TRBV5-1
J: TRBJ2-2
size: -
DNA: TGCGCCAGCAGCCTGGCAGCGGGAGAATATCGAGCCGGGGAGCTGTTTTTT
CDR3: CASSLAAGEYRAGELFF

D: TRBD1
V: TRBV6-6
J: TRBJ1-4
size: -
DNA: TGTGCCAGCAGGTGGGACAGAGAGTGGAGTAAACTGTTTTTT
CDR3: CASRWDREWSKLFF

D: -
V: TRBV6-5
J: TRBJ1-1
size: -
DNA: TGTGCCAGCAGTTACGGCCGCGGGGGCACTGAAGCTTTCTTT
CDR3: CASSYGRGGTEAFF

D: TRBD1
V: TRBV5-1
J: TRBJ2-2
size: -
DNA: TGCGCCAGCAGCTGGGGACAGGGGTTCACCGGGGAGCTGTTTTTT
CDR3: CASSWGQGFTGELFF